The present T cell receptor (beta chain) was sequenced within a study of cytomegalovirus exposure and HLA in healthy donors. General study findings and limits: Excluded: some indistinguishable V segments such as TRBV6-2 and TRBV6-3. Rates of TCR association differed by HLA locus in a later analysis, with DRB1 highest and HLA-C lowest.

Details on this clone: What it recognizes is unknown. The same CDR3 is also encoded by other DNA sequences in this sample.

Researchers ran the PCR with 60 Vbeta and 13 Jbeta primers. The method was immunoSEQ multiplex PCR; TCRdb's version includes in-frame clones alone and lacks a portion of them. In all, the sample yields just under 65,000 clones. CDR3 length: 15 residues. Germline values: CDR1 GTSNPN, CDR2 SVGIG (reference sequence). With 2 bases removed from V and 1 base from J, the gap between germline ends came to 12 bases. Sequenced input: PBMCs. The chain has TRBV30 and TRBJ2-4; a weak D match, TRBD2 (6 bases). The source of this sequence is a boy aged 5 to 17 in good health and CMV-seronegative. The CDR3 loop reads CAWSTNRGAKNIQYF. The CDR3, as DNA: TGTGCCTGGAGTACTAATCGGGGGGCCAAAAACATTCAGTACTTC.